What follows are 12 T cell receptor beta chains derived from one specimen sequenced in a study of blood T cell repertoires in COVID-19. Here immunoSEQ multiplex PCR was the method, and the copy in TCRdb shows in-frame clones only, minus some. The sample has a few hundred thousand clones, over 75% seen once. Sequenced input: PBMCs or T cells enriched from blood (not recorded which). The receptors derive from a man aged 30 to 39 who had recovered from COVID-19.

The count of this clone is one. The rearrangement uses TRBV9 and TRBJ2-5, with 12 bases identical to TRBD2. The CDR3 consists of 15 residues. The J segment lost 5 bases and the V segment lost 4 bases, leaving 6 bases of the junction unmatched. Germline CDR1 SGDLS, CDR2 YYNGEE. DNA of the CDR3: TGTGCCAGCAGCAAACGACTAGCGGGGGTCGAGACCCAGTACTTC. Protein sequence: CASSKRLAGVETQYF.

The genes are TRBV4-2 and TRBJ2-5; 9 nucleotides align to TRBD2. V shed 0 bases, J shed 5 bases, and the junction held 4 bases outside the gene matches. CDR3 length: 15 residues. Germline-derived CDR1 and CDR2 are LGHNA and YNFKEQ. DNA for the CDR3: TGTGCCAGCAGCCAAGAACGCGGGGGGGCCGAGACCCAGTACTTC. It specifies CASSQERGGAETQYF.

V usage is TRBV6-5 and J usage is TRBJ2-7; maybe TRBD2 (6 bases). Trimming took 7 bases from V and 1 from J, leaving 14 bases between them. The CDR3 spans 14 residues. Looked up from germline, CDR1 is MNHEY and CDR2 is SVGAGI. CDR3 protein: CASTTLGGSYEQYF. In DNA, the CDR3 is TGTGCCAGCACCACTCTTGGGGGGTCCTACGAGCAGTACTTC.

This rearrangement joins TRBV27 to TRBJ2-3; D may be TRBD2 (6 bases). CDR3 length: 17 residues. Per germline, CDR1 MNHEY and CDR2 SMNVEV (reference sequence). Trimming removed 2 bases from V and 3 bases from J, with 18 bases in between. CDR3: CASSLRVGGDWTDTQYF. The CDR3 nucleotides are TGTGCCAGCAGTTTACGCGTGGGGGGAGATTGGACAGATACGCAGTATTTT.

Written as DNA, the CDR3 is TGTGCCAGCACCGAGGACACTCATATGAACACTGAAGCTTTCTTT. As protein: CASTEDTHMNTEAFF. The rearrangement uses TRBV28 and TRBJ1-1, with a tentative D call TRBD1 (5 bases). Looked up from germline, CDR1 is MDHEN and CDR2 is SYDVKM. Deletions cut 7 bases from V and 0 bases from J, with 15 bases between. The CDR3 is made up of 15 amino acids.

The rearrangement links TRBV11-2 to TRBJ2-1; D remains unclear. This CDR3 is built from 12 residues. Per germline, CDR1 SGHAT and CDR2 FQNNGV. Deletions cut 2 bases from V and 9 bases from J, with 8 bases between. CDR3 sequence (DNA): TGTGCCAGCAGCTTAAATATCGGTGAGCAGTTCTTC. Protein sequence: CASSLNIGEQFF. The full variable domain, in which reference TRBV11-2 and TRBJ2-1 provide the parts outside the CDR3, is EAGVAQSPRYKIIEKRQSVAFWCNPISGHATLYWYQQILGQGPKLLIQFQNNGVVDDSQLPKDRFSAERLKGVDSTLKIQPAKLEDSAVYLCASSLNIGEQFFGPGTRLTVL.

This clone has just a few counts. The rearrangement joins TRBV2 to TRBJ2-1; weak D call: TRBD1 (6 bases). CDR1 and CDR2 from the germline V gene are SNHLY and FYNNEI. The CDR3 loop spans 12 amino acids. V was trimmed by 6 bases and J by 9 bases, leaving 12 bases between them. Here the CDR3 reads CASRRQAPEQFF. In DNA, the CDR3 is TGTGCCAGCAGACGACAGGCCCCTGAGCAGTTCTTC.

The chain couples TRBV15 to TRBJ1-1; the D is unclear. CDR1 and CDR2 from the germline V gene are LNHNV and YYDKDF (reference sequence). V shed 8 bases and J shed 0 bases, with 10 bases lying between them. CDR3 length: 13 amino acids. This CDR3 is CATLGPMNTEAFF. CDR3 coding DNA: TGTGCCACCCTAGGCCCTATGAACACTGAAGCTTTCTTT.

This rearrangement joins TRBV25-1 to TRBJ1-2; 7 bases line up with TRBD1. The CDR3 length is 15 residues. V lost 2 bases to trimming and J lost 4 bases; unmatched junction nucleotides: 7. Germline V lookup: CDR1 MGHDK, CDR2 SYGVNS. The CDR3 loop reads CASSEPDRALYGYTF. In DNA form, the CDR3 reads TGTGCCAGCAGTGAACCAGACAGGGCTCTCTATGGCTACACCTTC.

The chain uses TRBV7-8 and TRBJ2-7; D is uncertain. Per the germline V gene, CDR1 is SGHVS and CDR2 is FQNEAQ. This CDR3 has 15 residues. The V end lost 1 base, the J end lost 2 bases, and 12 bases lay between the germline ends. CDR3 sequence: CASSLEVGSTYEQYF. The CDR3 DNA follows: TGTGCCAGCAGCTTAGAGGTGGGCAGCACCTACGAGCAGTACTTC.

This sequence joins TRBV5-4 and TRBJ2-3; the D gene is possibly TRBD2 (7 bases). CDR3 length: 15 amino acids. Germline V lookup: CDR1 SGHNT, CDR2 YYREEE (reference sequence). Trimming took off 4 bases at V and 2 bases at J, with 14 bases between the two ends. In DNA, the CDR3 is TGTGCCAGCAGCCGTGCGGGGGCTCTCACAGATACGCAGTATTTT. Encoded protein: CASSRAGALTDTQYF.

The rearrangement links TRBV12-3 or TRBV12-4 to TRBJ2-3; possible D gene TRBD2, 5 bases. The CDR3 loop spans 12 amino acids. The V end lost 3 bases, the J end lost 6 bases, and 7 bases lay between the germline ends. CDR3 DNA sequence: TGTGCCAGCAGTTTTGGGAGTGATACGCAGTATTTT. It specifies CASSFGSDTQYF.